The rows below give T cell receptor beta chains drawn from one sample of a study of monozygotic twins with inflammatory bowel disease. TCRdb reworked the 5' RACE reads into one entry per CDR3 protein, no DNA. The specimen's table records more than 300,000 distinct CDR3 sequences. The sequencing sample was made of blood. Receptors originate from a human donor with ulcerative colitis or Crohn's disease, or a healthy co-twin of an affected twin (not recorded which). Both conserved end residues are part of each CDR3.

TRBV5-8	TRBJ1-2	CASSLVGTESHGYTF
TRBV7-9	TRBJ1-4	CASSLEGTASELFF
TRBV20-1	TRBJ2-5	CSARDPGGPGETQYF
TRBV6-1	TRBJ2-5	CASRRSTKGQETQYF
TRBV12-3/TRBV12-4	TRBJ1-1	CASSLTNPTGESTEAFF
TRBV4-2	TRBJ2-1	CASSQDGGAIYNEQFF
TRBV19	TRBJ1-5	CASSIYNRGGNQPQHF
TRBV29-1	TRBJ2-2	CSLRTSGRARTGELFF
TRBV19	TRBJ2-1	CASSIPGLAGGYEQFF
TRBV7-8	TRBJ1-5	CASSLARTSSNQPQHF
TRBV6-4	TRBJ2-3	CASSATSGATDTQYF
TRBV12-3/TRBV12-4	TRBJ2-2	CASSPLAGVDTGELFF
TRBV7-3	TRBJ2-3	CASGPGGTNTQYF
TRBV18	TRBJ2-7	CASSPGQYRYEQYF
TRBV20-1	TRBJ2-3	CSASSGTSEGNTQYF
TRBV6-2/TRBV6-3	TRBJ2-3	CASRTNRYHTDTQYF
TRBV5-1	TRBJ2-3	CASSPGRANTDTQYF
TRBV7-2	TRBJ2-5	CASSTGREETQYF
TRBV7-8	TRBJ1-2	CASSLRLAGNYGYTF
TRBV6-2/TRBV6-3	TRBJ1-1	CASSYAGMAAFF
TRBV9	TRBJ1-5	CASSATGGSNQPQHF
TRBV7-3	TRBJ2-1	CASSLKQGANEQFF
TRBV20-1	TRBJ1-5	CSAAQGASNQPQHF